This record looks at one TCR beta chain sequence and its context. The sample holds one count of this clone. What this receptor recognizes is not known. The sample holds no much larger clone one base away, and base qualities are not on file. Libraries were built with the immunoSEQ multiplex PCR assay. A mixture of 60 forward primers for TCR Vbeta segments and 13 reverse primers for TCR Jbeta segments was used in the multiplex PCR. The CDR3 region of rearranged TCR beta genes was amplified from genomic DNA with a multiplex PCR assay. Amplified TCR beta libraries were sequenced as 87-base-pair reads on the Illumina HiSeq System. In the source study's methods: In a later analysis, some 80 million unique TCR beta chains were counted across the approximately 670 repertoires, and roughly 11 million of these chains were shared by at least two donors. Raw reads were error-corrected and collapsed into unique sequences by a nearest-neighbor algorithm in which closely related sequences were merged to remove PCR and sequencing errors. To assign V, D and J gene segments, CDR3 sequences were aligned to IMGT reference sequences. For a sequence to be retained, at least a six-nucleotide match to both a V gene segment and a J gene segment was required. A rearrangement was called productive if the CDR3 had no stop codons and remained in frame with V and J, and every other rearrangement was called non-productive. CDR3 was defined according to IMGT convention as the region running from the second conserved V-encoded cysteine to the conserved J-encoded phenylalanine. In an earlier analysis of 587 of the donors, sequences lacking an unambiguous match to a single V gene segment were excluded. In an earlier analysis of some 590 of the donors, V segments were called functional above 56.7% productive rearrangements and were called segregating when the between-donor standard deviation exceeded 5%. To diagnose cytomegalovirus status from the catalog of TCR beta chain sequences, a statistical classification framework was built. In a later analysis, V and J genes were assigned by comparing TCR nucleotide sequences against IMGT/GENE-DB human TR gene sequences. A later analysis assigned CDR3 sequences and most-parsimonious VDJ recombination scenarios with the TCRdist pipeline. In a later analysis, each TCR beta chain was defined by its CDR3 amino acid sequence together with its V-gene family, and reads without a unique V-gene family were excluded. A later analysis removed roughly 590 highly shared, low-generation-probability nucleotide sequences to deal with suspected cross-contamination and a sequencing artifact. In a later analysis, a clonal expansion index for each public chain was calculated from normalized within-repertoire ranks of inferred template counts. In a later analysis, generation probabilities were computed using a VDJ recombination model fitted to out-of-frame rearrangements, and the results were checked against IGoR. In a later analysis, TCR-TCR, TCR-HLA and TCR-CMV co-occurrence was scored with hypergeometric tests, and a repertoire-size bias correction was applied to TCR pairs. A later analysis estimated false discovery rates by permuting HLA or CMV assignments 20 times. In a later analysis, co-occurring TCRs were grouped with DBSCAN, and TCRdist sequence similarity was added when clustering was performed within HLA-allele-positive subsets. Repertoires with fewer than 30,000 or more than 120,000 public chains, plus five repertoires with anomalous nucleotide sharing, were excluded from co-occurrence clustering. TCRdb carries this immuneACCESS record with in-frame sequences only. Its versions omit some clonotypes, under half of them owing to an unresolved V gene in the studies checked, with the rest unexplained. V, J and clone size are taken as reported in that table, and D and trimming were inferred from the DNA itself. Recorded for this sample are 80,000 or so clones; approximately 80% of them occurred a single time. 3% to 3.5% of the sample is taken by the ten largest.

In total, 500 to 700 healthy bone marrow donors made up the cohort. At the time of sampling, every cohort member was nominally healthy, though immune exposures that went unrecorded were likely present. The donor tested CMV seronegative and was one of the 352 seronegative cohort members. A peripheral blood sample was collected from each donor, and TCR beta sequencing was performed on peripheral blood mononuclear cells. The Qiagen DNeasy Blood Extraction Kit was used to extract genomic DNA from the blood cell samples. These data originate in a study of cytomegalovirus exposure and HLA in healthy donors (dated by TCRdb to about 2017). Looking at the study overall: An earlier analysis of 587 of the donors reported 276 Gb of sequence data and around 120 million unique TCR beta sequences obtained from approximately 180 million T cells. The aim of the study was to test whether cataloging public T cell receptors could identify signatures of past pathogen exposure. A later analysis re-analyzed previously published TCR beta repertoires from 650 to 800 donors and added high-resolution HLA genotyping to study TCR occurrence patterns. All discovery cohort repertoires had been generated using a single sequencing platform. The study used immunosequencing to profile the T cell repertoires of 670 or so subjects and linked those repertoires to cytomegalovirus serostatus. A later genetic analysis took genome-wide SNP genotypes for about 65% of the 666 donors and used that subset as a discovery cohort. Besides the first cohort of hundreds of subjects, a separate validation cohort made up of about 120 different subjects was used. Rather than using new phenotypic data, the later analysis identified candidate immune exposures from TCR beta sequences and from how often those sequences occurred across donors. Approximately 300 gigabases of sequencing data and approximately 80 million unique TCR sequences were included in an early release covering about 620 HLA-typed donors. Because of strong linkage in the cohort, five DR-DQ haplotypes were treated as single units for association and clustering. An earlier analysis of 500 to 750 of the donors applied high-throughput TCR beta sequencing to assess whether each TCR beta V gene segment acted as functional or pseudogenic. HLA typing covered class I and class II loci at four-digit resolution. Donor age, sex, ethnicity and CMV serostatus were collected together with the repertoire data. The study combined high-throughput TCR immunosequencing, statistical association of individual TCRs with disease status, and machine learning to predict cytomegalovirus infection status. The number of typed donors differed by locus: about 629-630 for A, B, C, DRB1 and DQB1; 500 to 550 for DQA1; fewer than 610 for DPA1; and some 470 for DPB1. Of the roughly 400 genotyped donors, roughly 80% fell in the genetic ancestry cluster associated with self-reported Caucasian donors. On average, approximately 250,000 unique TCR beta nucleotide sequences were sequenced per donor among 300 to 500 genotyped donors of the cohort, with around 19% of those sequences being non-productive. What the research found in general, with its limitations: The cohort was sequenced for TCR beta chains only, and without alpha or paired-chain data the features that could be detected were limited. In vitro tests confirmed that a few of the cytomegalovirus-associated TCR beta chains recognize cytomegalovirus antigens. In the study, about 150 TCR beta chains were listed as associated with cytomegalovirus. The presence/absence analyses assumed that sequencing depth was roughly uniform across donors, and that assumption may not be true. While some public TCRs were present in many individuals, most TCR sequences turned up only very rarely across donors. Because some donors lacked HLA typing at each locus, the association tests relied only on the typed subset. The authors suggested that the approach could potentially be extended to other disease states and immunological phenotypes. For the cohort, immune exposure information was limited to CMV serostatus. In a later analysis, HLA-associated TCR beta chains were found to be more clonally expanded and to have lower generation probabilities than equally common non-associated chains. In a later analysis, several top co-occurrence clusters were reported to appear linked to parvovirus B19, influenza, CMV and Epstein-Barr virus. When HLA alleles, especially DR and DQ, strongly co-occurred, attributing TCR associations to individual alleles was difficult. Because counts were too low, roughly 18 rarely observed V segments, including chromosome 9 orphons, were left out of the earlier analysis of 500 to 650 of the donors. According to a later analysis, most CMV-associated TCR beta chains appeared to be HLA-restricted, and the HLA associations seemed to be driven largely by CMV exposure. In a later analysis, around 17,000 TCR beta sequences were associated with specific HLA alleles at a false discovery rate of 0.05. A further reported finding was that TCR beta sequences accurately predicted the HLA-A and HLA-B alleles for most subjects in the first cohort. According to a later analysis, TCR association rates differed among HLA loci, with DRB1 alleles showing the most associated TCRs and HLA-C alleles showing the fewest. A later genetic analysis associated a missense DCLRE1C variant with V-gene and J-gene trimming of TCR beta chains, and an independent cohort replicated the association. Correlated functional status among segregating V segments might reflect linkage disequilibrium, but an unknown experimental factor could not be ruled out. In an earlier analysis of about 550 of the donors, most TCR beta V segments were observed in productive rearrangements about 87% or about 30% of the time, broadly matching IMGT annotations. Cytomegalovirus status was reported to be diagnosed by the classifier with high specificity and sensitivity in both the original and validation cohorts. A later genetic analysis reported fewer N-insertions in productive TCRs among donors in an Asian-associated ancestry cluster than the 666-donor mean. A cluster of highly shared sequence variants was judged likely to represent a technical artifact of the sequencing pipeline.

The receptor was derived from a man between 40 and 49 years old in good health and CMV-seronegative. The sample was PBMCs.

This receptor carries the CDR3 CASSEARHREYEQYF. The DNA is as follows: TGTGCCAGCAGTGAAGCTCGTCACAGGGAGTACGAGCAGTACTTC. The rearranged chain carries TRBV2 and TRBJ2-7; TRBD1 is perhaps the D gene, given 6 matching bases. The CDR3 starts with the cysteine, ends with the phenylalanine, and has 15 residues. Of the read, only the CDR3 DNA is kept; its 45 bases are in frame from base 1. CDR1 and CDR2 were assigned from the germline V gene as SNHLY and FYNNEI. V drops 0 bases and J drops 4 bases, leaving 13 bases in between.